In its sample, the clone carrying this T cell receptor (beta chain) was seen once. The J segment lost 7 bases and the V segment lost 8 bases, leaving 7 bases of the junction unmatched. Germline V CDR1 and CDR2: MNHEY, SVGAGI. This CDR3 spans 12 amino acids. The data stem from a study of T cell responses to AZD1222 COVID-19 vaccine. Study details: Samples with a second dose at about 4 or about 12 weeks were pooled together.

Using immunoSEQ multiplex PCR, the repertoire was profiled, and TCRdb retains in-frame clones only, with some absent. In the table there are some 90,000 clones, 88% of which are singletons. The V gene is TRBV6-5, the J gene TRBJ2-7, with 8 bases identical to TRBD1. The sample consisted of peripheral blood, taken on day 0 of AZD1222 vaccination. This sequence originates from an adult in good health. The chain's CDR3 is CASGDRGWEQYF. The DNA of the CDR3 is TGTGCCAGCGGAGACAGGGGATGGGAGCAGTACTTC.